These 18 T cell receptor beta chains were sequenced from one sample in a study of CD8 T cells in ankylosing spondylitis (dated by TCRdb to the late 2010s). Here is what the overall study found, with its caveats: Blood from ankylosing spondylitis patients appeared to be characterized by a TCR beta motif made up of seven or eight highly homologous amino acid variants.

No antigen has been identified for these receptors. To prepare the library, 5' RACE was applied. For sequencing, an Illumina HiSeq 2500 was employed. TCRdb reran the public reads through fastp at Q25 and MiXCR, keeping productive beta chains. When rows share a CDR3 protein, they turn into one entry using the most common DNA and genes. The sample table holds more than 400,000 distinct CDR3 sequences, of which under 5.5% were seen once. 3.5% of the sample is held by the ten biggest clonotypes. Sequencing was done on a sample of blood, either unsorted or a sorted T cell fraction (not recorded which). All receptors derive from a male donor with ankylosing spondylitis.

This clonotype has just a few counts. This chain joins TRBV6-1 and TRBJ2-7; D is unresolved. Germline assignment: CDR1 MNHNS and CDR2 SASEGT. The V and J ends lost 1 base and 2 bases respectively, with 3 bases between them. This CDR3 is built from 12 residues. As DNA, the CDR3 is TGTGCCAGCAGTGAAGGGACCTACGAGCAGTACTTC. Its translation: CASSEGTYEQYF.

This clonotype was counted only a few times. The rearrangement links TRBV5-1 to TRBJ1-4; 7 bases fit TRBD1. Germline CDR1 reads SGHRS; CDR2 reads YFSETQ. J gave up 4 bases and V 6 bases, and 6 bases lay outside the gene matches. CDR3 length: 14 amino acids. Written as DNA, the CDR3 is TGCGCCAGCAACCCGGGACAGAATAATGAAAAACTGTTTTTT. Its protein is CASNPGQNNEKLFF.

This clonotype was recorded many times. V usage is TRBV9 and J usage is TRBJ2-1; TRBD2 matches at 14 bases. The CDR3 contains 15 residues. The germline CDR1 and CDR2 sequences are SGDLS and YYNGEE. V gave up 4 bases and J gave up 6 bases; unmatched junction bases: 3. In nucleotides, the CDR3 is TGTGCCAGCAGCAGGGGGACTAGCGGGGGCAATGAGCAGTTCTTC. As protein: CASSRGTSGGNEQFF.

A remark on this clonotype: This sequence may be a read error, since a much larger clone differs from it by one base. The gene calls are TRBV4-1 and TRBJ1-5, with D maybe TRBD1 (6 bases). Germline CDR1 and CDR2: MGHRA and YSYEKL. The CDR3 totals 17 residues. CDR3 in DNA: TGCGCCAGCAGACAAGATCGGGGGGCGCGGGGCAATCAGCCCCAGCATTTT. This encodes CASRQDRGARGNQPQHF.

With respect to this clonotype: A much larger clone differs from this one at a single base, so this may be a read error. The rearrangement links TRBV28 to TRBJ1-1, with 7 bases lining up with TRBD1. V shed 2 bases, J shed 4 bases, and the junction held 7 bases outside the gene matches. The CDR3 consists of 15 residues. The V gene's germline CDR1 is MDHEN and CDR2 SYDVKM. CDR3 loop: CASSLRGGWSTEAFF. The CDR3 DNA reads TGTGCCAGCAGTTTAAGAGGGGGCTGGAGCACTGAAGCTTTCTTT. The whole variable domain, filled in from reference TRBV28 and TRBJ1-1, reads DVKVTQSSRYLVKRTGEKVFLECVQDMDHENMFWYRQDPGLGLRLIYFSYDVKMKEKGDIPEGYSVSREKKERFSLILESASTNQTSMYLCASSLRGGWSTEAFFGQGTRLTVV.

This clonotype showed up many times. The chain uses TRBV4-1 and TRBJ1-5; 12 nucleotides agree with TRBD1. Germline V gene lookup returns CDR1 MGHRA and CDR2 YSYEKL. Trimming took 1 base from V and 5 from J; bases not matched to a gene: 6. CDR3 length: 17 residues. The CDR3 here is CASSQARDRGPDQPQHF. CDR3 nucleotides: TGCGCCAGCAGCCAAGCCCGGGACAGGGGGCCGGATCAGCCCCAGCATTTT.

This clonotype occurred many times. The gene calls are TRBV7-3 and TRBJ2-7; D may match TRBD1 or TRBD2 (6 bases each). Germline-derived CDR1 and CDR2 are SGHTA and FQGTGA. V was pared by 5 bases and J by 6 bases, with 11 bases between. CDR3 length equals 12 residues. CDR3 residues: CASSHRDSEQYF. In DNA form, the CDR3 reads TGTGCCAGCAGCCACAGGGACTCCGAGCAGTACTTC. The full variable domain, with the rest looked up from reference TRBV7-3 and TRBJ2-7, is GAGVSQTPSNKVTEKGKYVELRCDPISGHTALYWYRQSLGQGPEFLIYFQGTGAADDSGLPNDRFFAVRPEGSVSTLKIQRTERGDSAVYLCASSHRDSEQYFGPGTRLTVT.

This clonotype was recorded at least ten times. The chain uses TRBV10-3 and TRBJ2-2; D unclear. V lost 7 bases, J lost 0 bases, and 15 bases lay in between. Germline V gene sequence: CDR1 ENHRY, CDR2 SYGVKD. CDR3 size: 16 residues. The DNA for the CDR3 is TGTGCCATCAAAAGTGAGAAGTTCGCGAACACCGGGGAGCTGTTTTTT. This encodes CAIKSEKFANTGELFF.

This clonotype was detected ten times or more. The rearrangement joins TRBV5-1 to TRBJ2-2; D is uncertain. Germline V gene data show CDR1 as SGHRS and CDR2 as YFSETQ. Trimming removed 4 bases from V and 2 bases from J, with 12 bases in between. The CDR3 extends over 15 amino acids. CDR3 bases: TGCGCCAGCAGCCCGAATCAGCCTAACACCGGGGAGCTGTTTTTT. Translating it yields CASSPNQPNTGELFF.

This clonotype showed up many times. The chain has TRBV12-3 or TRBV12-4 and TRBJ1-4; 12 bases are a match to TRBD1. The CDR3 extends over 16 amino acids. V dropped 5 bases and J dropped 2; count of bases not matched to a gene: 3. The CDR3 region is CASSTGQGATNEKLFF. The CDR3 DNA sequence: TGTGCCAGCAGTACGGGACAGGGGGCGACTAATGAAAAACTGTTTTTT.

Ten or more counts support this clonotype. CDR3 residues: CASSFRDRDEKLFF. CDR3 bases: TGTGCCAGCAGTTTCCGGGACAGGGATGAAAAACTGTTTTTT. J is TRBJ1-4 and V is TRBV6-5; TRBD1 matches 9 bases. Germline-derived CDR1 and CDR2 are MNHEY and SVGAGI. V lost 4 bases to trimming and J lost 6 bases; unmatched junction nucleotides: 3. CDR3 length: 14 residues.

This clonotype was counted ten times or more. The V call is TRBV20-1, the J call TRBJ2-3, with 9 bases fitting TRBD2. The CDR3 length is 14 residues. CDR1 is DFQATT and CDR2 is SNEGSKA in the germline V gene (reference sequence). The junction had 12 bases not matched to a gene; V was cut back by 6 bases and J by 8 bases. The CDR3 protein is CSAVGLAGYITQYF. The CDR3 DNA is TGCAGTGCCGTCGGGCTAGCGGGGTACATTACGCAGTATTTT.

The chain is built from TRBV7-9 and TRBJ2-5; D not resolved. CDR1 and CDR2 from the germline V gene are SEHNR and FQNEAQ (reference sequence). V lost 0 bases and J lost 4, with 6 bases in between. The CDR3 loop spans 13 amino acids. The CDR3 is CASSLAGPETQYF. The DNA for the CDR3 is TGTGCCAGCAGCTTAGCAGGGCCAGAGACCCAGTACTTC.

This clonotype has a count of ten or more. This rearrangement joins TRBV29-1 to TRBJ1-3, with D possibly being TRBD1 (5 bases). V lost 4 bases to trimming and J lost 0 bases, with 13 bases between them. CDR3 length: 15 amino acids. Germline values: CDR1 SQVTM, CDR2 ANQGSEA. CDR3: CSVGYRGSSGNTIYF. CDR3 DNA sequence: TGCAGCGTTGGTTATAGGGGTAGCTCTGGAAACACCATATATTTT.

In its sample, this clonotype was seen many times. The chain recombines TRBV6-1 with TRBJ1-1, with a weak D call TRBD1 (6 bases). The germline V gene has CDR1 MNHNS and CDR2 SASEGT. Trimming removed 8 bases from V and 2 bases from J, with 12 bases in between. The CDR3 is made up of 13 amino acids. Written as DNA, the CDR3 is TGTGCCAGCGGGACACTTGAAAACACTGAAGCTTTCTTT. Its protein is CASGTLENTEAFF.

This chain joins TRBV10-3 and TRBJ2-7; 7 nucleotides align to TRBD1. The CDR3 contains 12 residues. Germline V gene sequence: CDR1 ENHRY, CDR2 SYGVKD. V shed 6 bases, J shed 2 bases, and the junction held 1 base outside the gene matches. As DNA, the CDR3 is TGTGCCATCAGGGGGACAGCCTACGAGCAGTACTTC. Translated: CAIRGTAYEQYF.

This clonotype has ten or more counts. V and J are TRBV7-2 and TRBJ2-7; 11 nucleotides line up with TRBD2. This CDR3 comprises 18 residues. With 1 base clipped from V and 3 bases from J, the junction kept 11 bases outside the gene matches. The germline V gene encodes CDR1 SGHTA and CDR2 FQGNSA. The CDR3 loop reads CASSLVLAGGSPRYEQYF. The DNA of the CDR3 is TGTGCCAGCAGCTTAGTGCTAGCGGGGGGAAGCCCCCGCTACGAGCAGTACTTC.

The chain uses TRBV20-1 and TRBJ2-2, with TRBD2 matching 11 bases. The trim removed 3 bases at V and 5 bases at J, leaving 14 bases unmatched. CDR1 is DFQATT, CDR2 SNEGSKA, per germline (reference sequence). The CDR3 is 18 residues long. CDR3 DNA: TGCAGTGCTAGGAGATTCCTAGCGGGGGGCCCCAGGACCGGGGAGCTGTTTTTT. Translated: CSARRFLAGGPRTGELFF.